Listed below are T cell receptor beta chains from one sample, sequenced in a study of cytomegalovirus exposure and HLA in healthy donors. Measured with immunoSEQ multiplex PCR; TCRdb has only the in-frame clones, and not every one. The table has 100,000 to 120,000 clones, approximately 80% seen once. Material: PBMCs. Receptors were obtained from a man aged 30-40 years in good health and CMV-seropositive. CDR3s include the opening cysteine and the closing phenylalanine or tryptophan.

TRBV7-9	CASSTDNQPQHF
TRBV7-6	CASSPMPGDYNYGYTF
TRBV7-7	CASSLVQGASETQYF
TRBV9	CASSAPRGGAETQYF
TRBV6-1	CASIISGTNTGELFF
TRBV19	CASSRGTGEDTQYF
TRBV6-5	CASSSTTGSNTEAFF
TRBV11-2	CASSPTSGGATQYF
TRBV7-2	CASSLISGRTYEQYF
TRBV27	CASSKTVNSGANVLTF
TRBV7-3	CASSPGGTAEETQYF
TRBV7-3	CASSTGTGQETQYF
TRBV10-3	CAITMDRASYNEQFF
TRBV6-5	CASSSGALDGYTF
TRBV13	CASSSLQGTGANEKLFF
TRBV27	CASRDRASTEAFF
TRBV5-6	CASSSGIAAFF
TRBV29-1	CSSRGAEWSEQYF
TRBV18	CASSPGQAQETQYF
TRBV9	CASSVVGGGYTDTQYF
TRBV27	CASRLAGGMAGELFF
TRBV10-3	CAISELGQTSSYNEQFF
TRBV11-2	CASSLVVGIAGARGQYF
TRBV28	CASSLPDRDGYTF
TRBV6-6	CASSGTGSRVTEAFF
TRBV6-5	CASSEGNTYEQYF
TRBV11-2	CASSVTGPRGIYTF
TRBV18	CASSPQGGILDPQFF
TRBV19	CASSPPSGGATELFF
TRBV25-1	CASSDSGGTEAFF
TRBV2	CASSDTHLYYGYTF
TRBV6-5	CASSTGYYGYTF
TRBV15	CATSGPVSGLGWESSYNEQFF
TRBV7-9	CSSFGAGFTDTQYF
TRBV2	CASSEALVGDFYGYTF
TRBV7-2	CASSLAVSPSNEQFF
TRBV6-5	CASYGERINEQFF
TRBV14	CASSQVADRVYARNQPQHF
TRBV9	CASSVLTRASTDTQYF
TRBV2	CASRARVDYGYTF
TRBV10-3	CAIRPSGSSGNTIYF
TRBV11-2	CASSLGAVSGGPSYEQYF
TRBV5-1	CASSLGLAGGKDTQYF
TRBV5-1	CASSVTGEEHEKLFF
TRBV19	CASSPTDRYNEQFF
TRBV19	CASGVTGGWEKLFF
TRBV5-3	CARSLRTDNQPQHF
TRBV11-1	CASTRTGGPYNEQFF